Listed here are 30 T cell receptor beta chains from one sample, sequenced in a study of spatial heterogeneity in lung cancer. The time point is: sample taken at primary tumor resection. TCRdb independently ran MiXCR on the 5' RACE reads; one entry per CDR3 protein. The data contain under 5,500 distinct CDR3 sequences, about 5.1% of them singletons. The input for sequencing was normal lung tissue next to the tumor, taken at surgery. The receptor source for this set is a female donor with early-stage non-small cell lung cancer.

This clonotype has at least ten counts. The chain has TRBV7-8 and TRBJ2-1; 7 bases are a match to TRBD2. The V segment lost 0 bases and the J segment 6 bases; nucleotides outside the gene matches: 2. The germline V gene has CDR1 SGHVS and CDR2 FQNEAQ. The CDR3 runs to 14 residues. Written as DNA, the CDR3 is TGTGCCAGCAGCTTAGCGGCTAGCGGCAATGAGCAGTTCTTC. Its translation: CASSLAASGNEQFF.

In its sample, this clonotype was seen many times. The chain uses TRBV5-1 and TRBJ2-6; no firm D call. Germline V CDR1 and CDR2: SGHRS, YFSETQ. The ends were cut back, 2 bases at V and 2 bases at J, with 8 bases in the middle. This CDR3 is built from 15 residues. CDR3 sequence (DNA): TGCGCCAGCAGCTTCGACGCTACTGGGGCCAACGTCCTGACTTTC. Its translation: CASSFDATGANVLTF.

This clonotype is labeled medium-sized (0.01 to 0.1%). This sequence joins TRBV2 and TRBJ1-1; D is perhaps TRBD1 (5 bases). There are 14 residues in the CDR3. Germline V CDR1 and CDR2: SNHLY, FYNNEI. The V end lost 7 bases, the J end lost 5 bases, and 17 bases lay between the germline ends. CDR3 sequence (DNA): TGTGCCAGCACAACCAGGCGGGGGGGGACTGAAGCTTTCTTT. Amino acids: CASTTRRGGTEAFF.

By share of the sample, this clonotype is medium-sized. The genes are TRBV28 and TRBJ2-7; TRBD2 is a possible D gene (6 bases). Trimming cost V 10 bases and J 3 bases, with 22 bases left between them. This CDR3 comprises 15 residues. The germline V gene encodes CDR1 MDHEN and CDR2 SYDVKM. CDR3: CATSGRGRFFYEQYF. The CDR3 nucleotides read TGTGCCACCTCCGGTCGGGGGAGGTTCTTCTACGAGCAGTACTTC.

V usage is TRBV19 and J usage is TRBJ1-5, with 7 bases aligning to TRBD1. Germline values: CDR1 LNHDA, CDR2 SQIVND (reference sequence). V was clipped by 4 bases and J by 7 bases; unmatched bases: 7. This CDR3 contains 14 residues. The CDR3 DNA is TGTGCCAGTAGTACCGGACAGGTTCGGCAGCCCCAGCATTTT. Protein: CASSTGQVRQPQHF.

This clonotype was seen a handful of times. The chain employs TRBV20-1 and TRBJ2-4, with TRBD2 as a possible D gene (6 bases). The germline CDR1 and CDR2 sequences are DFQATT and SNEGSKA (reference sequence). There are 14 residues in the CDR3. The V and J ends lost 1 base and 6 bases respectively, with 13 bases between them. The CDR3 nucleotides are TGCAGTGCTAGAGCGGGAGACCCAGGAAACATTCAGTACTTC. It codes for CSARAGDPGNIQYF.

This clonotype appeared many times. A much larger clone is a single base away; this may be a read error. The chain links TRBV29-1 to TRBJ1-2, with a weak D call TRBD1 (5 bases). Germline assignment: CDR1 SQVTM and CDR2 ANQGSEA. CDR3 length equals 11 residues. The CDR3 region is CSVYPTRGYNF. The CDR3 DNA reads as TGCAGCGTTTACCCGACCCGGGGCTACAACTTC.

This clonotype was recorded a few times. This chain links TRBV2 with TRBJ1-1; TRBD1 aligns across 8 bases. V trimming: 8 bases; J trimming: 7 bases; junction bases outside the gene matches: 15. The CDR3 contains 15 residues. Per germline, CDR1 SNHLY and CDR2 FYNNEI. CDR3 DNA sequence: TGTGCCAGCTCGAGCAGGGGGCGGAGTAGTAGTGAAGCTTTCTTT. Protein sequence: CASSSRGRSSSEAFF.

In its sample, this clonotype ranks as medium-sized. V is TRBV7-3 and J is TRBJ2-1, with D unclear. The CDR3 sequence is 14 residues long. V lost 1 base, J lost 8 bases, and 12 bases lay in between. Germline V lookup: CDR1 SGHTA, CDR2 FQGTGA. CDR3 coding DNA: TGTGCCAGCAGCTTAAGGGGTCGTGGATATGAGCAGTTCTTC. It yields the protein CASSLRGRGYEQFF.

This clonotype was counted a few times. This rearrangement joins TRBV20-1 to TRBJ2-7; D is unclear. The CDR3 runs to 14 residues. The ends were cut back, 3 bases at V and 2 bases at J, with 14 bases in the middle. CDR1 is DFQATT and CDR2 is SNEGSKA in the germline V gene (reference sequence). The DNA for the CDR3 is TGCAGTGCTAGCTCCCGGGTGGGGACCTACGAGCAGTACTTC. It encodes CSASSRVGTYEQYF.

This clonotype was picked up many times. CDR3 residues: CASRYQDEQYF. The CDR3 nucleotides are TGTGCCAGCCGATACCAGGACGAGCAGTACTTC. The chain employs TRBV6-5 and TRBJ2-7; no definite D call. V was pared by 8 bases and J by 5 bases, with 10 bases between. CDR3 length equals 11 residues. In germline, CDR1 is MNHEY, CDR2 SVGAGI.

Relative to its sample, this clonotype is medium-sized. V usage is TRBV7-9 and J usage is TRBJ2-3; 10 bases fit TRBD2. Per germline, CDR1 SEHNR and CDR2 FQNEAQ (reference sequence). Trimming at V came to 5 bases and at J to 6 bases, leaving 17 bases not matched to a gene. The CDR3 sequence is 18 residues long. The CDR3 protein is CASSQFAGLAVLFDTQYF. The CDR3 DNA follows: TGTGCCAGCAGCCAATTCGCCGGACTAGCGGTCCTCTTTGATACGCAGTATTTT.

This clonotype is deemed medium-sized. This rearrangement joins TRBV12-3 or TRBV12-4 to TRBJ1-1; D remains unclear. V dropped 1 base and J dropped 0 bases, with 0 bases sitting between them. This CDR3 is 12 amino acids long. CDR3 DNA sequence: TGTGCCAGCAGTTTAGTGAACACTGAAGCTTTCTTT. Translated, it gives CASSLVNTEAFF.

V usage is TRBV12-3 or TRBV12-4 and J usage is TRBJ1-1; D might be TRBD1 (5 bases). CDR3 length: 14 residues. V lost 1 base and J 5 bases, leaving 11 bases between the germline ends. CDR3 DNA: TGTGCCAGCAGTTTAGGGGGCGGGGGTACTGAAGCTTTCTTT. It codes for CASSLGGGGTEAFF.

This clonotype was recorded at least ten times. This chain connects TRBV2 to TRBJ1-2; perhaps TRBD1 as D (6 bases). The CDR3 consists of 15 residues. Trimming cost V 6 bases and J 2 bases, with 16 bases left between them. Germline V CDR1 and CDR2: SNHLY, FYNNEI. The CDR3 region has the DNA TGTGCCAGCAGAAAAGAGACAGGTTCGAACTATGGCTACACCTTC. The encoded protein is CASRKETGSNYGYTF.

In its sample, this clonotype is medium-sized. This rearrangement joins TRBV20-1 to TRBJ1-1; no firm D call. CDR3 length equals 13 residues. V gave up 4 bases and J gave up 0 bases, with 9 bases separating them. The V gene's germline CDR1 is DFQATT and CDR2 SNEGSKA (reference sequence). CDR3: CSAKAQVNTEAFF. The CDR3 nucleotides read TGCAGTGCTAAGGCCCAGGTGAACACTGAAGCTTTCTTT.

This clonotype was recorded at least ten times. The chain is built from TRBV4-2 and TRBJ2-5; D not certain. In germline, CDR1 is LGHNA, CDR2 YNFKEQ. The CDR3 is made up of 16 amino acids. Trimming cost V 0 bases and J 1 base, with 12 bases left between them. The CDR3 DNA is TGTGCCAGCAGCCAAGAGGTAGCTCGGCGCCAAGAGACCCAGTACTTC. Translated, it gives CASSQEVARRQETQYF.

This clonotype qualifies as medium-sized. This CDR3 reads CSAPDPLGDNEQFF. The CDR3 DNA follows: TGCAGTGCTCCGGACCCCCTAGGAGACAATGAGCAGTTCTTC. V usage is TRBV20-1 and J usage is TRBJ2-1, with D unclear. CDR1 DFQATT and CDR2 SNEGSKA come from the germline V gene (reference sequence). The V and J ends lost 5 bases and 5 bases respectively, with 16 bases between them. CDR3 length equals 14 residues.

In its sample, this clonotype was seen many times. The rearrangement links TRBV9 to TRBJ2-2; a possible D gene is TRBD1 (6 bases). The CDR3 is made up of 16 amino acids. V lost 3 bases and J 4 bases, leaving 16 bases between the germline ends. Germline-derived CDR1 and CDR2 are SGDLS and YYNGEE. The CDR3 loop is CASSAHPGTSTGELFF. In DNA, the CDR3 is TGTGCCAGCAGCGCTCATCCCGGGACAAGCACCGGGGAGCTGTTTTTT.

This clonotype was detected only a few times. This chain uses TRBV6-5 with TRBJ2-1, with TRBD2 matching 11 bases. The CDR3 sequence is 15 residues long. Germline assignment: CDR1 MNHEY and CDR2 SVGAGI. Unmatched junction bases numbered 8, after V lost 6 bases and J lost 7 bases. CDR3 sequence: CASSRIRTSGNEQFF. Here the CDR3 DNA reads TGTGCCAGCAGCCGCATCCGGACTAGCGGGAATGAGCAGTTCTTC.

This clonotype has at least ten counts. A clone one base away is much larger, so this may be a read error. V and J are TRBV28 and TRBJ1-2; D unclear. CDR1 MDHEN and CDR2 SYDVKM come from the germline V gene. This CDR3 comprises 13 residues. For the CDR3, the DNA is TGTGCCAGCAGTTTATCTTGGAAAGGAGGCTACAACTTC. It codes for CASSLSWKGGYNF.

This chain links TRBV18 with TRBJ1-2; no definite D call. CDR3 size: 13 residues. Germline V gene data show CDR1 as KGHSH and CDR2 as LQKENI. Trimming left V 3 bases short and J 4 bases short, with 9 bases between. CDR3: CASSPSESYGYTF. CDR3 nucleotide sequence: TGTGCCAGCTCACCGTCGGAATCCTATGGCTACACCTTC.

At least ten counts were recorded for this clonotype. The gene calls are TRBV4-1 and TRBJ2-7; no definite D call. V was trimmed by 1 base and J by 5 bases, leaving 12 bases between them. Germline V lookup: CDR1 MGHRA, CDR2 YSYEKL. This CDR3 spans 14 amino acids. The CDR3 sequence is CASSQGLRSDEQYF. The CDR3 bases are TGCGCCAGCAGCCAAGGTTTGCGGTCCGACGAGCAGTACTTC.

Relative to its sample, this clonotype is medium-sized. The chain employs TRBV10-3 and TRBJ1-2; D is unclear. The CDR3 totals 15 residues. Germline V gene sequence: CDR1 ENHRY, CDR2 SYGVKD. V gave up 5 bases and J gave up 4 bases, with 17 bases separating them. The CDR3 spells CAISSLGGSTYGYTF. In nucleotides, the CDR3 is TGTGCCATCAGTTCTCTAGGAGGGAGCACCTATGGCTACACCTTC.

This clonotype is medium-sized in the sample. The chain joins TRBV7-6 to TRBJ1-5; TRBD1 agrees at 7 bases. The V segment lost 7 bases and the J segment 8 bases; nucleotides outside the gene matches: 5. The CDR3 sequence is 12 residues long. CDR1 and CDR2 (germline): SGHVS, FNYEAQ. The CDR3 DNA reads TGTGCCAGCAAGACAGGGAACGAGCCCCAGCATTTT. Its protein is CASKTGNEPQHF.

Sample share makes this clonotype medium-sized (0.01 to 0.1%). The chain combines TRBV18 with TRBJ2-1; D is uncertain. CDR1 and CDR2 (germline): KGHSH, LQKENI. The CDR3 sequence is 15 residues long. Trimming stripped 2 bases from V and 0 bases from J, with 8 bases between. The CDR3 here is CASSPAPSSYNEQFF. The DNA for the CDR3 is TGTGCCAGCTCACCAGCCCCGAGCTCCTACAATGAGCAGTTCTTC.

For the CDR3, the DNA is TGTGCCTGGAGGGGACAGGGGAGCACTGAAGCTTTCTTT. This gives the protein CAWRGQGSTEAFF. The genes are TRBV30 and TRBJ1-1; 10 nucleotides line up with TRBD1. This CDR3 is 13 amino acids long. Unmatched junction bases numbered 2, after V lost 3 bases and J lost 4 bases. The germline V gene encodes CDR1 GTSNPN and CDR2 SVGIG (reference sequence).

This clonotype is categorized as medium-sized. This chain connects TRBV7-3 to TRBJ1-6, with 9 bases identical to TRBD1. This CDR3 contains 15 residues. After removal of 3 bases from V and 9 bases from J, the junction contained 6 bases not matched to a gene. The germline V gene has CDR1 SGHTA and CDR2 FQGTGA. The CDR3 bases are TGTGCCAGCAGCTTGGGGACAGGGAATACTTCACCCCTCCACTTT. This gives the protein CASSLGTGNTSPLHF. The full variable domain, with the rest looked up from reference TRBV7-3 and TRBJ1-6, is GAGVSQTPSNKVTEKGKYVELRCDPISGHTALYWYRQSLGQGPEFLIYFQGTGAADDSGLPNDRFFAVRPEGSVSTLKIQRTERGDSAVYLCASSLGTGNTSPLHFGNGTRLTVT.

The sample holds many counts of this clonotype. The V call is TRBV5-1, the J call TRBJ1-1; no firm D call. Germline V gives CDR1 SGHRS, CDR2 YFSETQ. This CDR3 comprises 11 residues. Trimming shortened V by 8 bases and J by 7 bases, and 12 bases separated the two germline ends. CDR3 coding DNA: TGCGCCAGTCGAAGGGATGGTGAAGCTTTCTTT. Protein product: CASRRDGEAFF.

By share, this clonotype counts as medium-sized. This chain links TRBV6-5 with TRBJ1-2, with D tentatively TRBD1 (5 bases). Trimming cost V 0 bases and J 10 bases, with 12 bases left between them. This CDR3 region has 13 residues. The V gene's germline CDR1 is MNHEY and CDR2 SVGAGI. The CDR3 region is CASSYSSQGLYTF. The CDR3 DNA reads TGTGCCAGCAGTTACTCCAGCCAGGGTCTCTACACCTTC.